This T cell receptor (beta chain) was captured in a study of human T cells and chemical hapten exposure. This clonotype was seen many times. Antigen unknown. CDR1 MNHNS and CDR2 SASEGT come from the germline V gene. The V end lost 5 bases, the J end lost 1 base, and 14 bases lay between the germline ends. CDR3 length equals 15 residues. The study's findings and limits: Unchanged with DPC sensitization were TCRs above 1 in 1000 frequency. PT1 expanded TCR counts and patch test score were linked, and their correlation was positive. Expanded TCRs grouped into significantly more large CDR3 similarity clusters than controls produced.

Time point defined: pre-sensitization, week 0. The treatment denotes: therapeutic diphenylcyclopropenone sensitization with weekly scalp DPC. TCRdb re-called the RACE reads with MiXCR, one entry per CDR3 protein. The table lists around 95,000 distinct CDR3 sequences, 9.5% to 14% of them singletons. V and J are TRBV6-1 and TRBJ2-5, with D unresolved. Here the sequenced sample was whole blood, taken in connection with sensitization to the hapten diphenylcyclopropenone (DPC). This sequence was found in a woman aged 55-75 years with alopecia areata. Some clones in this sample may be carry-over from other donors' samples. Here the CDR3 reads CASSYRPLTQETQYF. Written as DNA, the CDR3 is TGTGCCAGCAGTTACCGACCCCTTACCCAAGAGACCCAGTACTTC.